A single sample is the source of the 4 T cell receptor beta chains below, sequenced in a study of T cells in women clearing cervical HPV infection. Produced via immunoSEQ multiplex PCR; TCRdb's table is partial and in-frame only. This listing includes roughly 22,000 clones. Sequencing was done on a sample of blood buffy coat. The receptors come from a woman aged 18-70 years with a cervical HPV16 infection that either progressed to CIN3+ or cleared (not recorded which).

Comments on this clone: The read finishes 3 residues shy of the CDR3 end, and the germline J gene is used to complete it. The chain employs TRBV19 and TRBJ1-3, with TRBD1 as a possible D gene (5 bases). Germline lookup yields CDR1 LNHDA and CDR2 SQIVND (reference sequence). With 7 bases removed from V and 2 bases from J, the gap between germline ends came to 15 bases. The CDR3 is 15 amino acids. CDR3 protein: CASNDPSRAGNTIYF. The DNA read from the CDR3 is TGTGCCAGTAACGATCCAAGCAGGGCTGGAAACACC.

Comment on this clone: The read ends 3 residues early relative to the CDR3; the germline J gene fills the gap. The gene calls are TRBV5-1 and TRBJ2-1, with 8 bases matching TRBD1. The CDR3 is 16 residues long. Germline V gene lookup returns CDR1 SGHRS and CDR2 YFSETQ. V gave up 2 bases and J gave up 4 bases; unmatched junction bases: 8. The CDR3 bases that were read are TGCGCCAGCAGCTTATTCTTGCAGGGGGCTTACAATGAG. Translated: CASSLFLQGAYNE. In full, the CDR3 is CASSLFLQGAYNEQFF.

Comments on this clone: From the germline J gene comes the end of the CDR3, since the read stops 3 residues before it. This chain uses TRBV7-9 with TRBJ1-1; D is possibly TRBD1 (6 bases). Germline lookup yields CDR1 SEHNR and CDR2 FQNEAQ (reference sequence). V dropped 5 bases and J dropped 1 base, with 14 bases sitting between them. CDR3 length equals 15 residues. CDR3 DNA, as far as it was read: TGTGCCAGCAGCCCCCGGTTGGGACAGAACACTGAA. The encoded protein is CASSPRLGQNTE. The full-length CDR3 reads as CASSPRLGQNTEAFF.

As regards this clone: Read coverage stops 3 residues before the CDR3 terminus; the germline J gene supplies the remainder. The gene calls are TRBV20-1 and TRBJ2-2; 11 nucleotides match TRBD2. The V segment lost 5 bases and the J segment 6 bases; nucleotides outside the gene matches: 8. The CDR3 is made up of 15 amino acids. The germline gives CDR1 DFQATT, CDR2 SNEGSKA (reference sequence). The part of the CDR3 DNA that was read is TGCAGTGCTCGAACTAGCGGGAGTAAGGCCGGGGAG. The encoded protein is CSARTSGSKAGE. The complete CDR3 sequence is CSARTSGSKAGELFF.